This T cell receptor (beta chain) is from a study of cytomegalovirus exposure and HLA in healthy donors. Overall study results and limits: The productive fraction for most TCR beta V segments was about 90% or about 30% in an earlier analysis. It was in a later analysis that TCR association rates were seen to vary by HLA locus, highest for DRB1 and lowest for HLA-C.

With regard to this clone: Its target is unknown.

This CDR3 has 14 residues. Germline V gives CDR1 SGHKS, CDR2 YYEKEE (reference sequence). V lost 5 bases, J lost 8 bases, and 12 bases stayed unmatched. The PCR ran on 60 Vbeta and 13 Jbeta primers. The data were produced by immunoSEQ multiplex PCR, yet TCRdb's version contains in-frame clones alone and is incomplete. Seen here are a few hundred thousand clones, roughly four fifths observed once, and the top ten hold around 8%. Sequencing input: PBMCs. The receptor comes from a woman aged 55-70 years in good health and CMV-seropositive. The chain carries TRBV5-5 and TRBJ1-2; 7 positions agree with TRBD1. The CDR3 DNA reads TGTGCCAGCAGGATTTCAACAGGGGAGCTCGGCTACACCTTC. Amino acid sequence: CASRISTGELGYTF.